Below are 13 T cell receptor beta chains sequenced from a single sample in a study of cytomegalovirus exposure and HLA in healthy donors. Amplification used 60 Vbeta primers and 13 Jbeta primers. Profiled with immunoSEQ multiplex PCR; TCRdb holds only in-frame clones, not every one. Here the sample spans approximately 160,000 clones, just under 85% being singletons. Source material: PBMCs. The receptors come from a girl under 18 in good health and CMV-seropositive.

This clone was seen only a few times. The V gene is TRBV6-5, the J gene TRBJ2-3; TRBD1 matches 9 bases. The CDR3 extends over 14 amino acids. Unmatched junction bases numbered 5, after V lost 5 bases and J lost 5 bases. Germline V gene data show CDR1 as MNHEY and CDR2 as SVGAGI. The CDR3 loop is CASSLTGGIDTQYF. CDR3 coding DNA: TGTGCCAGCAGTCTGACAGGGGGGATAGATACGCAGTATTTT.

The chain combines TRBV13 with TRBJ1-1; weak D call: TRBD1 (6 bases). This CDR3 comprises 16 residues. V was trimmed by 2 bases and J by 4 bases, leaving 17 bases between them. CDR1 and CDR2 (germline): PRHDT, FYEKMQ (reference sequence). DNA of the CDR3: TGTGCCAGCAGCTTATCCTCAGGGGTCTCAGGCACTGAAGCTTTCTTT. It specifies CASSLSSGVSGTEAFF.

As for this clone: This CDR3 is also generated by other DNA sequences in the sample. J is TRBJ1-2 and V is TRBV14; TRBD1 matches at 7 bases. The CDR3 extends over 13 amino acids. Trimming cost V 4 bases and J 3 bases; bases outside gene matches: 2. Germline V gene sequence: CDR1 SGHDN, CDR2 FVKESK. Here the CDR3 reads CASSRQGYYGYTF. For the CDR3, the DNA is TGTGCCAGCAGCCGACAGGGTTACTATGGCTACACCTTC.

The chain couples TRBV15 to TRBJ2-7; 9 nucleotides agree with TRBD1. This CDR3 contains 15 residues. Trimming at V came to 1 base and at J to 3 bases, leaving 4 bases not matched to a gene. Germline assignment: CDR1 LNHNV and CDR2 YYDKDF (reference sequence). The CDR3 loop reads CATSRVPGQGYEQYF. The CDR3 DNA is TGTGCCACCAGCAGAGTCCCGGGACAGGGCTACGAGCAGTACTTC.

On this clone itself: The same CDR3 also results from other DNA sequences found in this sample. The chain uses TRBV19 and TRBJ2-5; TRBD1 agrees at 9 bases. The J call is in doubt because the DNA end fits TRBJ2-7 better. The CDR3 sequence is 15 residues long. Germline CDR1 and CDR2: LNHDA and SQIVND (reference sequence). CDR3 loop: CASSIDLGQGYEQYF. In DNA, the CDR3 is TGTGCCAGTAGTATAGATCTAGGACAGGGGTACGAGCAGTACTTC.

The chain carries TRBV19 and TRBJ2-3; no reliable D call. The V and J ends lost 6 bases and 5 bases respectively, with 9 bases between them. The CDR3 has 12 amino acids. CDR1 LNHDA and CDR2 SQIVND come from the germline V gene (reference sequence). Here the CDR3 reads CASRVSGDTQYF. The CDR3 coding sequence is TGTGCCAGTAGAGTATCCGGAGATACGCAGTATTTT. Supplemented by reference TRBV19 and TRBJ2-3, the full variable domain reads DGGITQSPKYLFRKEGQNVTLSCEQNLNHDAMYWYRQDPGQGLRLIYYSQIVNDFQKGDIAEGYSVSREKKESFPLTVTSAQKNPTAFYLCASRVSGDTQYFGPGTRLTVL.

The chain employs TRBV27 and TRBJ2-7; D may be TRBD2 (5 bases). Germline CDR1 MNHEY, CDR2 SMNVEV (reference sequence). The germline V and J ends were trimmed by 4 bases and 5 bases, with 12 bases remaining between them. The CDR3 is 13 residues long. CDR3 DNA: TGTGCCAGCAGTTACGGGGTGGCGGACGAGCAGTACTTC. This encodes CASSYGVADEQYF.

The chain has TRBV2 and TRBJ2-5, with TRBD2 matching 9 bases. CDR1 is SNHLY, CDR2 FYNNEI, per germline. The CDR3 covers 17 residues. V was clipped by 3 bases and J by 4 bases; unmatched bases: 12. CDR3 loop: CASSDPAGGHVGETQYF. CDR3 bases: TGTGCCAGCAGTGACCCCGCGGGGGGGCATGTCGGAGAGACCCAGTACTTC. Full variable domain (missing parts from reference TRBV2 and TRBJ2-5): EPEVTQTPSHQVTQMGQEVILRCVPISNHLYFYWYRQILGQKVEFLVSFYNNEISEKSEIFDDQFSVERPDGSNFTLKIRSTKLEDSAMYFCASSDPAGGHVGETQYFGPGTRLLVL.

The rearrangement links TRBV7-9 to TRBJ2-7, with 7 bases matching TRBD1. The junction had 3 bases not matched to a gene; V was cut back by 4 bases and J by 3 bases. Germline loops: CDR1 SEHNR, CDR2 FQNEAQ (reference sequence). This CDR3 has 13 amino acids. The CDR3 here is CASSSGQVYEQYF. The CDR3 DNA reads as TGTGCCAGCAGCTCTGGACAGGTCTACGAGCAGTACTTC.

This clone was observed a few times. The rearrangement joins TRBV6-5 to TRBJ2-1; 9 nucleotides align to TRBD1. This CDR3 region has 13 residues. Losses at the gene ends were 8 bases for V and 8 bases for J; bases not matched to a gene: 7. Germline lookup yields CDR1 MNHEY and CDR2 SVGAGI. The chain's CDR3 is CASAGTGLHEQFF. CDR3 nucleotide sequence: TGTGCCAGCGCCGGGACAGGGTTGCATGAGCAGTTCTTC.

This clone appeared once. The chain carries TRBV6-4 and TRBJ1-6; 10 bases agree with TRBD1. Looked up from germline, CDR1 is MRHNA and CDR2 is SNTAGT. Trimming removed 6 bases from V and 5 bases from J; junction bases left unmatched: 1. CDR3 length: 14 residues. Here the CDR3 DNA reads TGTGCCAGCAGCGGGACAGGGGATAATTCACCCCTCCACTTT. This codes for CASSGTGDNSPLHF.

The chain has TRBV12-5 and TRBJ2-1; D remains unclear. The germline V gene has CDR1 LGHNT and CDR2 FRNRAP. The CDR3 is 12 residues long. Trimming removed 1 base at V and 9 bases at J, with 7 bases between. Here the CDR3 DNA reads TGTGCTAGTGGTTTGGGCCTCGGTGAGCAGTTCTTC. Translation: CASGLGLGEQFF.

The chain combines TRBV5-1 with TRBJ1-2; 9 positions agree with TRBD1. Germline loops: CDR1 SGHRS, CDR2 YFSETQ. With V trimmed by 4 bases and J by 1 base, 2 bases remained unmatched. The CDR3 totals 14 residues. Here the CDR3 DNA reads TGCGCCAGCAGCGGGACAGGGATTAACTATGGCTACACCTTC. This sequence encodes CASSGTGINYGYTF.